This record concerns one T cell receptor (beta chain) sequence. What it binds is not known. This entry belongs to a study of shared clonotypes between healthy human individuals. The overall study: Three CD4 naive, three CD4 memory, two CD8 naive and one CD8 memory plate were used per donor.

Findings of the study overall: Blood was the only sampled material, and tissue repertoires likely differ.

V shed 6 bases and J shed 4 bases, with 16 bases lying between them. CDR1 and CDR2 from the germline V gene are SQVTM and ANQGSEA. There are 13 residues in the CDR3. Researchers divided each subset's genomic DNA evenly across several immunoSEQ plates. Assay used: immunoSEQ multiplex PCR; TCRdb lists only in-frame clones, some missing. The table shows some 740,000 clones, with around 92% occurring only once. Selected positively for CCR7 and CD45RO-negative, naive CD8 cells excluded terminally differentiated effector memory CD45RA+ cells. Sequenced sample: naive CD8+ T cells sorted from blood. The genes are TRBV29-1 and TRBJ2-7; the D call may be TRBD1 or TRBD2 (7 bases each). This clonotype was obtained from a man aged 25-45 years in good health. This CDR3 reads CSVTRQGLYEQYF. The CDR3 DNA sequence: TGCAGCGTAACCCGACAGGGACTATACGAGCAGTACTTC.